Listed below are T cell receptor beta chains from one sample, sequenced in a study of blood T cell repertoires in COVID-19. The table came from immunoSEQ multiplex PCR; TCRdb's copy has only in-frame clones and leaves some out. The sample records more than 300,000 clones, roughly 89% being singletons. The sample consisted of peripheral blood. Every receptor here comes from a woman under 40 with COVID-19, enrolled during active disease. The CDR3 runs from the conserved cysteine through the conserved F or W. Each record gives: V gene, clone size, J gene, D gene, CDR3 DNA, CDR3 protein. A D gene is named only where the DNA matches it firmly. Rows give clone size only sometimes, using once, few, many, or a class for an expanded clone.

TRBV6-5,-,TRBJ1-5,-,TGTGCCAGCCAGTTATTTCGGGAGAGCAATCAGCCCCAGCATTTT,CASQLFRESNQPQHF
TRBV7-2,-,TRBJ1-6,-,TGTGCCAGCAACTCTGAGAGGCTAAATTCACCCCTCCACTTT,CASNSERLNSPLHF
TRBV15,-,TRBJ1-2,-,TGTGCCACCAGCAGAGATCCAGGGAACTATGGCTACACCTTC,CATSRDPGNYGYTF
TRBV28,-,TRBJ2-2,-,TGTGCCAGCAGTACCTACTCAGGAGGCGGGGAGCTGTTTTTT,CASSTYSGGGELFF
TRBV3-1/TRBV3-2,-,TRBJ1-2,TRBD1,TGTGCCAGCAGCCAGCTTTGGGCAGGGGGTCGGTATGACTATGGCTACACCTTC,CASSQLWAGGRYDYGYTF
TRBV2,-,TRBJ1-6,-,TGTGCCAGCAGTGAGGTGGGGCTTGGGAATTCACCCCTCCACTTT,CASSEVGLGNSPLHF
TRBV6-1,-,TRBJ1-4,-,TGTGCCAGCAGTGAATCGCCAGGGGCAACTAATGAAAAACTGTTTTTT,CASSESPGATNEKLFF
TRBV7-9,-,TRBJ2-1,-,TGTGCCAGCAGCTTAGTCTCGAGCTCCTACAATGAGCAGTTCTTC,CASSLVSSSYNEQFF
TRBV25-1,-,TRBJ1-1,-,TGTGCCAGCAGTGGACGCGGTTACACTGAAGCTTTCTTT,CASSGRGYTEAFF
TRBV5-6,-,TRBJ2-3,-,TGTGCCAGCAGCTTTTGGCATAATAGCACAGATACGCAGTATTTT,CASSFWHNSTDTQYF
TRBV6-5,many,TRBJ1-5,TRBD1,TGTGCCAGCAGTTACCAGGGGGTCCACAATCAGCCCCAGCATTTT,CASSYQGVHNQPQHF
TRBV14,-,TRBJ2-7,-,TGTGCCAGCAGCCCCTCAGATTACGAGCAGTACTTC,CASSPSDYEQYF
TRBV5-4,-,TRBJ2-3,TRBD2,TGTGCCAGCAGCGTGACTAGCGGGGGGGCAGATACGCAGTATTTT,CASSVTSGGADTQYF
TRBV6-1,-,TRBJ1-6,TRBD1,TGTGCCAGCAGTGGCTCCGGGACAGGGGTCCGTAATTCACCCCTCCACTTT,CASSGSGTGVRNSPLHF
TRBV7-3,-,TRBJ2-6,-,TGTGCCAGCAGATCCGACAGCTCTGGGGCCAACGTCCTGACTTTC,CASRSDSSGANVLTF
TRBV19,-,TRBJ1-5,TRBD1,TGTGCCAGTAGGACAGGGGAGGATGATCAGCCCCAGCATTTT,CASRTGEDDQPQHF
TRBV6-2/TRBV6-3,-,TRBJ1-1,-,TGTGCCAGCAGTTACTCGAAACAGGGCCTGAACACTGAAGCTTTCTTT,CASSYSKQGLNTEAFF
TRBV3-1/TRBV3-2,-,TRBJ2-1,TRBD2,TGTGCCAGCAGCCAAGGGACTAGCGGGGGCAGAGAGCAGTTCTTC,CASSQGTSGGREQFF
TRBV30,-,TRBJ1-5,-,TGTGCCTGGAGTGACAGGGGCAATCAGCCCCAGCATTTT,CAWSDRGNQPQHF
TRBV6-6,-,TRBJ2-2,-,TGTGCCAGCACTCACACCGGGGAGCTGTTTTTT,CASTHTGELFF
TRBV29-1,-,TRBJ2-1,TRBD1,TGCAGCGTCCGTCCGTGGACAGGGGGCTACAATGAGCAGTTCTTC,CSVRPWTGGYNEQFF
TRBV24-1,-,TRBJ1-5,TRBD1,TGTGCCACCAGTGATTTGCAGGGACAGGGATATCAGCCCCAGCATTTT,CATSDLQGQGYQPQHF
TRBV10-3,-,TRBJ1-1,-,TGTGCCATCAGTGACAGGGTGAACACTGAAGCTTTCTTT,CAISDRVNTEAFF
TRBV25-1,-,TRBJ1-2,TRBD1,TGTGCCAGCAGTGCTGGGCAGGGGGTAGTCTCTGGCTACACCTTC,CASSAGQGVVSGYTF
TRBV6-5,-,TRBJ2-3,TRBD1,TGTGCCAGCAGTTACTCGGCAGGGGGTTTCACAGATACGCAGTATTTT,CASSYSAGGFTDTQYF
TRBV29-1,-,TRBJ2-3,TRBD2,TGCAGCGTCGGGGGGAGGGGCGCAGATACGCAGTATTTT,CSVGGRGADTQYF
TRBV6-5,-,TRBJ1-1,-,TGTGCCAGCACCGCCGAACTGGGAGGTAGCACTGAAGCTTTCTTT,CASTAELGGSTEAFF
TRBV7-9,-,TRBJ1-4,-,TGTGCCAGCAGCCCCCCTGGGGGGGGTGGTGAAAAACTGTTTTTT,CASSPPGGGGEKLFF
TRBV10-2,-,TRBJ1-3,-,TGCGCCAGCAGTGACGGTCCCAGGGGTCGTGGAAACACCATATATTTT,CASSDGPRGRGNTIYF
TRBV27,-,TRBJ1-2,-,TGTGCCAGCAGTTCCCCTGCGCGAAACTATGGCTACACCTTC,CASSSPARNYGYTF
TRBV30,-,TRBJ1-2,-,TGTGCCTGGAGTTCTTGGGAGGGAAGGTATGGCTACACCTTC,CAWSSWEGRYGYTF
TRBV11-3,-,TRBJ1-1,-,TGTGCCAGCAGCTTACAGGGGTCTCTGCGGACTGAAGCTTTCTTT,CASSLQGSLRTEAFF
TRBV4-2,-,TRBJ1-1,TRBD1,TGTGCCAGCAGCCCACAGGGGGAAGCAGCTTTCTTT,CASSPQGEAAFF
TRBV5-1,-,TRBJ1-1,-,TGCGCCAGCAGCTTGCTTGAGGGAAATACTGAAGCTTTCTTT,CASSLLEGNTEAFF
TRBV19,once,TRBJ1-2,TRBD1,TGTGCCAGTAGTCCATGGGACCCGGGACAGGGGGACTATGGCTACACCTTC,CASSPWDPGQGDYGYTF
TRBV18,once,TRBJ2-7,-,TGTGCCAGCTCACTTAGGGGTCCGTACGAGCAGTACTTC,CASSLRGPYEQYF
TRBV7-9,-,TRBJ2-2,-,TGTGCCAGCAGGGGTGGGGGCAGAAACACCGGGGAGCTGTTTTTT,CASRGGGRNTGELFF
TRBV5-8,-,TRBJ1-2,TRBD1,TGTGCCAGCAGCTGGACAGGGGGCGCATACAACTATGGCTACACCTTC,CASSWTGGAYNYGYTF
TRBV24-1,-,TRBJ2-5,TRBD1,TGTGCCACCGGACAGGGGTCCCAAGAGACCCAGTACTTC,CATGQGSQETQYF
TRBV19,-,TRBJ1-2,-,TGTGCCAGTAGTATTGGGCGGGGGAACTACACCTTC,CASSIGRGNYTF
TRBV29-1,-,TRBJ1-1,-,TGCAGCGTTGAAGTAGGGGCAGGGAGGATGGGTGAAGCTTTCTTT,CSVEVGAGRMGEAFF
TRBV27,-,TRBJ1-6,-,TGTGCCAGCAGCTGGGGCAGCTATAATTCACCCCTCCACTTT,CASSWGSYNSPLHF
TRBV6-4,many,TRBJ2-3,TRBD2,TGTGCCAGCAGTGAAGGTAGCGGGGGAGGCACAGATACGCAGTATTTT,CASSEGSGGGTDTQYF
TRBV5-5,-,TRBJ1-4,TRBD1,TGTGCCAGCAGCCCAGGGGGTGCTGAAAAACTGTTTTTT,CASSPGGAEKLFF
TRBV5-4,-,TRBJ1-5,TRBD1,TGTGCCAGCAGCCGGGACAGAAATCAGCCCCAGCATTTT,CASSRDRNQPQHF
TRBV11-3,-,TRBJ2-5,-,TGTGCCAGCAGCTTGATGGCGGGGGCGCTACAAGAGACCCAGTACTTC,CASSLMAGALQETQYF
TRBV30,-,TRBJ2-6,TRBD1,TGTGCCTGGAACAGGGGGAATGGGGCCAACGTCCTGACTTTC,CAWNRGNGANVLTF
TRBV20-1,-,TRBJ1-2,TRBD1,TGCAGTGCTTACAGGGGTTATGGCTACACCTTC,CSAYRGYGYTF
TRBV3-1/TRBV3-2,-,TRBJ2-1,TRBD2,TGTGCCAGCAGGCCCGGGACTAGCGGAAACAATGAGCAGTTCTTC,CASRPGTSGNNEQFF